Listed here is a single T cell receptor beta chain. Survey-level TCR beta sequencing used the immunoSEQ assay. TCRdb keeps only in-frame clones here, not all; method: immunoSEQ multiplex PCR. The sample contains 60,000 to 75,000 clones, about 93% of which appear only once. The germline CDR1 and CDR2 sequences are SGHVS and FQNEAQ. J was trimmed by 2 bases and V by 2 bases; bases with no gene match: 5. The CDR3 has 16 residues. The receptor was isolated from a man aged 35 to 55 with rheumatoid arthritis. The source material was PBMCs. The V and J genes are TRBV7-8 and TRBJ2-2; 7 bases are a match to TRBD1. The CDR3 spells CASSLRDSLNTGELFF. CDR3 in DNA: TGTGCCAGCAGCTTAAGGGACAGCCTTAACACCGGGGAGCTGTTTTTT.